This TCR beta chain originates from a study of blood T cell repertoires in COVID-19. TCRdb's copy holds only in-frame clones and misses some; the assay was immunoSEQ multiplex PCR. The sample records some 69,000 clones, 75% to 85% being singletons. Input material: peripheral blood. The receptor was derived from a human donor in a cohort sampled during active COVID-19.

This chain's CDR3 is CASSQVRGAGANVLTF. The CDR3, as DNA: TGTGCCAGCAGCCAAGTTCGGGGGGCTGGGGCCAACGTCCTGACTTTC. V is TRBV3-1 (or the pseudogene TRBV3-2) and J is TRBJ2-6, with 7 positions matching TRBD2. The V gene's germline CDR1 is LGHDT and CDR2 YNNKEL (reference sequence). The V and J ends lost 1 base and 2 bases, in that order; junction bases with no gene match: 2. This CDR3 contains 16 residues.